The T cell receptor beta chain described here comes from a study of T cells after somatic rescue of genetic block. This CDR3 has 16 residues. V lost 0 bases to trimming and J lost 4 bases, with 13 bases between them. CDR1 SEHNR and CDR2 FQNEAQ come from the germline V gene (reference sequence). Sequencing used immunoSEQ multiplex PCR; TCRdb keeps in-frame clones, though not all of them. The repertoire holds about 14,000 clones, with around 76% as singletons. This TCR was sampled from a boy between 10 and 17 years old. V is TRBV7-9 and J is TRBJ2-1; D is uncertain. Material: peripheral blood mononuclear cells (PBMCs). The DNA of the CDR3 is TGTGCCAGCAGCTTAGCGGATATTCTACCTTACAATGAGCAGTTCTTC. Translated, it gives CASSLADILPYNEQFF. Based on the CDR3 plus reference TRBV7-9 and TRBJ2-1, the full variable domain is DTGVSQNPRHKITKRGQNVTFRCDPISEHNRLYWYRQTLGQGPEFLTYFQNEAQLEKSRLLSDRFSAERPKGSFSTLEIQRTEQGDSAMYLCASSLADILPYNEQFFGPGTRLTVL.